This TCR beta chain was captured by sequencing in a study of T cell responses to AZD1222 COVID-19 vaccine. Germline assignment: CDR1 MGHRA and CDR2 YSYEKL. CDR3 length: 15 residues. The V gene lost 0 bases and the J gene lost 0 bases, with 8 bases spanning the gap. The table came from immunoSEQ multiplex PCR; TCRdb's copy has only in-frame clones and leaves some out. The repertoire includes 100,000 or so clones, around 90% of them detected once, and roughly 1.1% sits in the top ten. This TCR came from an adult in good health. The specimen comprised peripheral blood, sampled on day 0 of AZD1222 vaccination. This chain uses TRBV4-1 with TRBJ1-1, with D hard to call. As DNA, the CDR3 is TGCGCCAGCAGCCAAGATATTCGGGTGAACACTGAAGCTTTCTTT. Translated, it gives CASSQDIRVNTEAFF.